This paragraph covers one TCR beta chain sequence. No antigen is known for it. Trimming removed 5 bases from V and 7 bases from J; junction bases left unmatched: 6. The CDR3 loop spans 14 amino acids. Germline assignment: CDR1 SGHVS and CDR2 FNYEAQ. This record comes from a study of post-analysis software for immune sequencing data. Study results and limitations: Five TRBV segments, TRBV5-6, TRBV5-1 and TRBV20-1 among them, were found more frequent in patients than controls. Samples prepared in the same batch strongly co-clustered by F measure.

Every TCR beta cDNA library bore unique molecular identifiers. T cells numbering roughly 0.9 to 10 million yielded cDNA molecules that totaled roughly 0.5 million. TCRdb re-analysed the PCR reads in MiXCR, keeping a single row per CDR3 protein. The sample has some 500,000 distinct CDR3 sequences, less than 45% seen once. Sequenced material: blood. The sequence came from a girl between 5 and 17 years old with multiple sclerosis. The chain carries TRBV7-6 and TRBJ2-1, with 9 bases fitting TRBD1. CDR3 residues: CASSPGQGLNEQFF. DNA of the CDR3: TGTGCCAGCAGCCCAGGACAGGGGCTTAATGAGCAGTTCTTC.